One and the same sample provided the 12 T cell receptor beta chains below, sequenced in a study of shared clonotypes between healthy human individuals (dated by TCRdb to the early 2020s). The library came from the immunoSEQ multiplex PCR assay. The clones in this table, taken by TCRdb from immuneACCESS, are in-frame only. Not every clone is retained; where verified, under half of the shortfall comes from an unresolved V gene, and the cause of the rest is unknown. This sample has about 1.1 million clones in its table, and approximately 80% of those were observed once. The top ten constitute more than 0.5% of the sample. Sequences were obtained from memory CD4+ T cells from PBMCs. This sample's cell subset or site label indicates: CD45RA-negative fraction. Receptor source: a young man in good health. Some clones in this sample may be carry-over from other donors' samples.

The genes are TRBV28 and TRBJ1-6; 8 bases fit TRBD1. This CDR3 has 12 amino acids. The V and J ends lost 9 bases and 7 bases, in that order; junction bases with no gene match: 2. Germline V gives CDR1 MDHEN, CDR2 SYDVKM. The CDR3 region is CASWDRNSPLHF. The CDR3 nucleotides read TGTGCCAGTTGGGACAGGAATTCACCCCTCCACTTT.

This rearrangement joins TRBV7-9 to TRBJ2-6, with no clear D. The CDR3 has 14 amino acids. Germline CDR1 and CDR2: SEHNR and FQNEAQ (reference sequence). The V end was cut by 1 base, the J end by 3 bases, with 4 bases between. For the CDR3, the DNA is TGTGCCAGCAGCTTAGAAATTGGGGCCAACGTCCTGACTTTC. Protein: CASSLEIGANVLTF.

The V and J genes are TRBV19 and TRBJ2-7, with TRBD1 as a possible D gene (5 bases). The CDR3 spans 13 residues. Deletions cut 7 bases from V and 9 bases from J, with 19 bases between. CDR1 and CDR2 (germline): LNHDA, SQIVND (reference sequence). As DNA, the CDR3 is TGTGCCAGTACCTTCACCGCCGGACAAGGGCAGTACTTC. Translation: CASTFTAGQGQYF.

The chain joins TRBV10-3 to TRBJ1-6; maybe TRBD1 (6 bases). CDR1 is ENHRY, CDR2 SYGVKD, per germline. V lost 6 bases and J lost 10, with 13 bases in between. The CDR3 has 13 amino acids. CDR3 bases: TGTGCCATCAGAGGGGGAACAAGCTCACCCCTCCACTTT. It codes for CAIRGGTSSPLHF.

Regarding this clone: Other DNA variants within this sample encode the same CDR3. The CDR3 nucleotides read TGTGCCAGCAGCTTAACAGGGGGGAGCACAGATACGCAGTATTTT. Residues: CASSLTGGSTDTQYF. The rearrangement uses TRBV7-3 and TRBJ2-3; D tentatively reads TRBD1 or TRBD2 (6 bases each). The V gene's germline CDR1 is SGHTA and CDR2 FQGTGA. Trimming stripped 0 bases from V and 0 bases from J, with 7 bases between. There are 15 residues in the CDR3.

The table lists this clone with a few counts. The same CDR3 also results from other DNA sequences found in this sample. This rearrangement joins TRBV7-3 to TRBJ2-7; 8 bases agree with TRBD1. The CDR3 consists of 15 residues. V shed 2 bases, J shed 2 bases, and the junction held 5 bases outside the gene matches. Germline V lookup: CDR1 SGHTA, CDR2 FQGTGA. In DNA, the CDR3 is TGTGCCAGCAGCTTATCCGGACAGGGAGCCTACGAGCAGTACTTC. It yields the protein CASSLSGQGAYEQYF.

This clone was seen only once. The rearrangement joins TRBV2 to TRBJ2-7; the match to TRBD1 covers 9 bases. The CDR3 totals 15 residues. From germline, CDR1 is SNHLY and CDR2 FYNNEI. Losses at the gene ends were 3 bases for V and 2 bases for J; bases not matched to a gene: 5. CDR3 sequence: CASSERRQGAYEQYF. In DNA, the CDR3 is TGTGCCAGCAGTGAGAGGAGACAGGGGGCCTACGAGCAGTACTTC.

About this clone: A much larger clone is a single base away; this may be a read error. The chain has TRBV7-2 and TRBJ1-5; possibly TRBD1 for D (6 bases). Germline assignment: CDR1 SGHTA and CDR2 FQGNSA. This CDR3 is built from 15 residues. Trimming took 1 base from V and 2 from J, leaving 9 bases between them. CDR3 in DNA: TGTGCCAGCAGCTTAGGGGCAGGGGGCAATCAGCCCCAGCATTTT. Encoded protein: CASSLGAGGNQPQHF.

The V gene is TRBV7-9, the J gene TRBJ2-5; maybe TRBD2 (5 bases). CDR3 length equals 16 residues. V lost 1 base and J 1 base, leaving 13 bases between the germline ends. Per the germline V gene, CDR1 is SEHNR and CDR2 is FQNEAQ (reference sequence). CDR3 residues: CASSLESSPVQETQYF. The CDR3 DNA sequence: TGTGCCAGCAGCTTAGAGTCTAGCCCGGTCCAAGAGACCCAGTACTTC.

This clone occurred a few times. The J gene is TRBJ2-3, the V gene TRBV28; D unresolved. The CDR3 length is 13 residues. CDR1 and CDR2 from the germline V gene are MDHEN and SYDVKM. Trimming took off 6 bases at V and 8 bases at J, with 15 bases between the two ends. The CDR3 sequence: CASRSQPVGTQYF. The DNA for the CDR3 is TGTGCCAGCAGAAGTCAGCCGGTCGGTACGCAGTATTTT. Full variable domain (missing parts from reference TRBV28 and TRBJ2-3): DVKVTQSSRYLVKRTGEKVFLECVQDMDHENMFWYRQDPGLGLRLIYFSYDVKMKEKGDIPEGYSVSREKKERFSLILESASTNQTSMYLCASRSQPVGTQYFGPGTRLTVL.

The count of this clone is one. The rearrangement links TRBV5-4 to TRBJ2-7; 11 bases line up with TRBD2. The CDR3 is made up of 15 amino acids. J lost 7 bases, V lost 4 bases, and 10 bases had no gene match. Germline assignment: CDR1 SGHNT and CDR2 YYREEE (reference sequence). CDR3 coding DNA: TGTGCCAGCAGCCCCGGGACTAGCGGCCTAGGGGAGCAGTACTTC. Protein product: CASSPGTSGLGEQYF.

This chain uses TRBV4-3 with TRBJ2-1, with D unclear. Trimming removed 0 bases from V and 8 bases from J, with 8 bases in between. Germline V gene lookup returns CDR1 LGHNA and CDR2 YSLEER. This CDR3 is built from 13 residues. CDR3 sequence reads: CASSQDRIDEQFF. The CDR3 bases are TGCGCCAGCAGCCAAGATCGGATAGATGAGCAGTTCTTC.